This TCR beta chain came from a study of blood T cell repertoires in COVID-19. Looking at the study overall: The United States, Italy and Spain were the sources of the acute and convalescent COVID-19 samples.

This clone was observed once. Measured with immunoSEQ multiplex PCR; TCRdb has only the in-frame clones, and not every one. The table includes about 55,000 clones, around four fifths detected once. Germline lookup yields CDR1 SEHNR and CDR2 FQNEAQ (reference sequence). V lost 3 bases to trimming and J lost 5 bases; unmatched junction nucleotides: 3. CDR3 length equals 13 residues. The V call is TRBV7-9, the J call TRBJ1-1, with 7 bases identical to TRBD1. The source of this sequence is a woman aged 60 to 75 with acute or convalescent COVID-19. The material sequenced was peripheral blood. CDR3 coding DNA: TGTGCCAGCAGCTTCAACAGGGGTACTGAAGCTTTCTTT. It encodes CASSFNRGTEAFF.